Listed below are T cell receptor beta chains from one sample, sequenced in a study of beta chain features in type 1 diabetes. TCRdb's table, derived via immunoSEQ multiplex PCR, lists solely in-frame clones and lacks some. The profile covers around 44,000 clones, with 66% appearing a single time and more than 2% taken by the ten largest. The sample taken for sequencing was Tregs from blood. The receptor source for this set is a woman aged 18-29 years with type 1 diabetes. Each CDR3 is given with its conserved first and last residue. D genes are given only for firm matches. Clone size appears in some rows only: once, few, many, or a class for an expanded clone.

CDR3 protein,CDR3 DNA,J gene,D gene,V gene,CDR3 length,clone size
CSVRSPGQGMSYTF,TGCAGCGTTCGGTCGCCGGGACAGGGGATGTCCTACACCTTC,TRBJ1-2,TRBD1,TRBV29-1,14,.
CASILFRDSYNEQFF,TGTGCCAGCATACTATTCAGGGACTCCTACAATGAGCAGTTCTTC,TRBJ2-1,.,TRBV28,15,.
CASSSHARVAGGNEQFF,TGTGCCAGCAGCTCGCATGCCAGGGTAGCGGGAGGGAATGAGCAGTTCTTC,TRBJ2-1,TRBD2,TRBV7-8,17,.
CASSKAPPGRGDQPQHF,TGTGCCAGCAGCAAAGCTCCCCCTGGCAGAGGAGATCAGCCCCAGCATTTT,TRBJ1-5,.,TRBV21-1,17,few
CASTTLGPGFKNIQYF,TGTGCCAGCACCACCTTGGGCCCAGGGTTCAAAAACATTCAGTACTTC,TRBJ2-4,.,TRBV28,16,.
CASSSLYEQYF,TGTGCCAGCAGCTCCCTCTACGAGCAGTACTTC,TRBJ2-7,.,TRBV5-4,11,.
CASSARLDGTSGSYEQYF,TGTGCCAGCAGCGCTCGACTAGACGGCACTAGCGGGTCGTACGAGCAGTACTTC,TRBJ2-7,TRBD2,TRBV9,18,.
CAWSKAGHNTGELFF,TGTGCCTGGTCCAAAGCGGGACACAACACCGGGGAGCTGTTTTTT,TRBJ2-2,.,TRBV30,15,.
CASSKPPRTTSGGPYEQYF,TGTGCCAGCAGCAAACCTCCCCGAACGACTAGCGGGGGACCCTACGAGCAGTACTTC,TRBJ2-7,.,TRBV21-1,19,.
CASSRRAGGPSTGELFF,TGTGCCAGCAGCCGCCGGGCGGGAGGGCCCTCCACCGGGGAGCTGTTTTTT,TRBJ2-2,TRBD2,TRBV7-2,17,.
CAWTSSGDTQYF,TGTGCCTGGACGAGTAGCGGAGATACGCAGTATTTT,TRBJ2-3,.,TRBV30,12,few
CASSTGDSPEKLFF,TGTGCCAGCAGCACCGGGGACAGCCCGGAAAAACTGTTTTTT,TRBJ1-4,TRBD1,TRBV9,14,.
CASSMNRQGEWVF,TGTGCCAGTAGTATGAATCGGCAGGGGGAGTGGGTCTTC,TRBJ2-1,TRBD1,TRBV19,13,.
CSVPGLNEQFF,TGCAGTGTACCGGGATTGAATGAGCAGTTCTTC,TRBJ2-1,.,TRBV20-1,11,.
CASSHTRTGELFF,TGCGCCAGCAGCCATACACGAACCGGGGAGCTGTTTTTT,TRBJ2-2,.,TRBV4-3,13,.
CASSDNRGTGELFF,TGTGCCAGCAGTGATAACAGGGGAACCGGGGAGCTGTTTTTT,TRBJ2-2,TRBD1,TRBV6-5,14,.
CASSIPSTDTQYF,TGTGCCAGCAGTATTCCTAGCACAGATACGCAGTATTTT,TRBJ2-3,.,TRBV25-1,13,.
CASSLGTGVPEQYF,TGCGCCAGCAGCTTGGGGACAGGGGTACCCGAGCAGTACTTC,TRBJ2-7,TRBD1,TRBV5-1,14,.
CASSFIGTVTGELFF,TGTGCCAGCAGTTTCATCGGGACAGTCACCGGGGAGCTGTTTTTT,TRBJ2-2,TRBD1,TRBV27,15,once
CASSPRDRGRPQYF,TGTGCCAGCAGCCCCCGGGACAGGGGGCGACCCCAGTACTTC,TRBJ2-7,TRBD1,TRBV7-9,14,.
CASSLGPSGAQETQYF,TGCGCCAGCAGCTTGGGGCCTAGCGGGGCCCAAGAGACCCAGTACTTC,TRBJ2-5,TRBD2,TRBV5-1,16,.
CASSLAGGVYEQYF,TGTGCCAGCAGCTTAGCGGGGGGGGTCTACGAGCAGTACTTC,TRBJ2-7,TRBD2,TRBV7-6,14,.
CASSYSGVYNEQFF,TGTGCCAGCAGTTACAGCGGAGTCTACAATGAGCAGTTCTTC,TRBJ2-1,.,TRBV6-5,14,.
CASSRQGSGNTIYF,TGTGCCAGCAGTCGACAGGGGTCTGGAAACACCATATATTTT,TRBJ1-3,TRBD1,TRBV6-5,14,.
CASTPSGGIDEQFF,TGTGCCAGCACCCCGTCTGGGGGGATAGATGAGCAGTTCTTC,TRBJ2-1,.,TRBV6-6,14,.
CASSYRGQSYEQYF,TGTGCCAGCAGTTACCGGGGACAGTCCTACGAGCAGTACTTC,TRBJ2-7,TRBD1,TRBV6-5,14,.
CASRAPGGRRETQYF,TGCGCCAGCAGAGCCCCCGGCGGGCGCCGGGAGACCCAGTACTTC,TRBJ2-5,.,TRBV5-1,15,.
CASSVGGLSQDNEQFF,TGTGCCAGCAGCGTAGGGGGACTATCCCAAGACAATGAGCAGTTCTTC,TRBJ2-1,TRBD2,TRBV9,16,.
CASSQQGAHNQPQHF,TGTGCCAGTAGTCAACAGGGGGCTCACAATCAGCCCCAGCATTTT,TRBJ1-5,TRBD1,TRBV19,15,.